These T cell receptor beta chains were read from a single sample in a study of cytomegalovirus exposure and HLA in healthy donors. TCRdb keeps only in-frame clones here, not all; method: immunoSEQ multiplex PCR. The sample holds 100,000 to 150,000 clones; more than 70% are singletons and the top ten take less than 0.25%. The sample comprised PBMCs. These receptors were taken from a man aged 45-60 years in good health and CMV-seronegative. CDR3s include the opening cysteine and the closing phenylalanine or tryptophan. The D gene is left open where the match is weak. Only part of the rows carry a size: once, few, many, or a class if the clone is expanded.

v_gene: TRBV28
abundance: once
d_gene: -
j_gene: TRBJ2-2
CDR3nt: TGTGCCAGCAGTTTAGGGGTGAACACCCAGCGGCAGCTGTTTTTT
CDR3aa: CASSLGVNTQRQLFF

v_gene: TRBV5-1
abundance: -
d_gene: TRBD1
j_gene: TRBJ1-3
CDR3nt: TGCGCCAGCAGCTTGCAGGGGGACACCATATATTTT
CDR3aa: CASSLQGDTIYF

v_gene: TRBV7-2
abundance: -
d_gene: -
j_gene: TRBJ2-1
CDR3nt: TGTGCCAGCAGCTCCTTACTAGAGCAGTTCTTC
CDR3aa: CASSSLLEQFF

v_gene: TRBV28
abundance: once
d_gene: -
j_gene: TRBJ1-1
CDR3nt: TGTGCCAGCAGTTTACAGGGTATTAACACTGAAGCTTTCTTT
CDR3aa: CASSLQGINTEAFF

v_gene: TRBV29-1
abundance: -
d_gene: -
j_gene: TRBJ2-5
CDR3nt: TGCAGCGTTGATCGGGGGGCCACGGGGCGAGGGGAGACCCAGTACTTC
CDR3aa: CSVDRGATGRGETQYF

v_gene: TRBV7-2
abundance: -
d_gene: TRBD1
j_gene: TRBJ1-5
CDR3nt: TGTGCCAGCAGCTTAGAAAGAGGGGACAGGGGGAATCAGCCCCAGCATTTT
CDR3aa: CASSLERGDRGNQPQHF

v_gene: TRBV5-4
abundance: -
d_gene: TRBD2
j_gene: TRBJ2-3
CDR3nt: TGTGCCAGCAGCGCCGGACTAGCGGGAGGGCCAGGGGATACGCAGTATTTT
CDR3aa: CASSAGLAGGPGDTQYF

v_gene: TRBV7-6
abundance: -
d_gene: -
j_gene: TRBJ1-1
CDR3nt: TGTGCCAGCAGCTTAGGACCGAGGACTGAAGCTTTCTTT
CDR3aa: CASSLGPRTEAFF

v_gene: TRBV10-3
abundance: -
d_gene: -
j_gene: TRBJ1-1
CDR3nt: TGTGCCATCAGTGTAGGGCAAAGGGGCCAGAACACTGAAGCTTTCTTT
CDR3aa: CAISVGQRGQNTEAFF

v_gene: TRBV7-2
abundance: -
d_gene: TRBD2
j_gene: TRBJ2-5
CDR3nt: TGTGCCAGCAGCCAAGACGGGGGAGCGGGGGGGGAGACCCAGTACTTC
CDR3aa: CASSQDGGAGGETQYF

v_gene: TRBV7-2
abundance: -
d_gene: -
j_gene: TRBJ2-1
CDR3nt: TGTGCCAGCAGCTTTCCATTACAGCTACTTTACAATGAGCAGTTCTTC
CDR3aa: CASSFPLQLLYNEQFF

v_gene: TRBV10-3
abundance: -
d_gene: -
j_gene: TRBJ2-7
CDR3nt: TGTGCCACCCTGACAGGTATGGCCTACGAGCAGTACTTC
CDR3aa: CATLTGMAYEQYF

v_gene: TRBV28
abundance: -
d_gene: -
j_gene: TRBJ1-2
CDR3nt: TGTGCCAGCAGTTTCACTGGTGGCTACACCTTC
CDR3aa: CASSFTGGYTF

v_gene: TRBV29-1
abundance: -
d_gene: TRBD2
j_gene: TRBJ2-1
CDR3nt: TGCAGCGGGGGGACTAGCGAGACTTACAATGAGCAGTTCTTC
CDR3aa: CSGGTSETYNEQFF

v_gene: TRBV7-7
abundance: -
d_gene: TRBD2
j_gene: TRBJ2-3
CDR3nt: TGTGCTAGCAGCTCCACCGTGGCGGGGGGTCCAGATACGCAGTATTTT
CDR3aa: CASSSTVAGGPDTQYF

v_gene: TRBV5-4
abundance: -
d_gene: TRBD2
j_gene: TRBJ2-7
CDR3nt: TGTGCCAGCAGCTTGGGGACTAGCGCGAGCTCCTACGAGCAGTACTTC
CDR3aa: CASSLGTSASSYEQYF

v_gene: TRBV19
abundance: -
d_gene: -
j_gene: TRBJ1-6
CDR3nt: TGTGCCAGTAGTATGTTGGGACGTACAGGGAATTCACCCCTCCACTTT
CDR3aa: CASSMLGRTGNSPLHF

v_gene: TRBV28
abundance: -
d_gene: -
j_gene: TRBJ1-5
CDR3nt: TGTGCCAGCAGTTTACGGTGGGGAGGGAATAGCAATCAGCCCCAGCATTTT
CDR3aa: CASSLRWGGNSNQPQHF

v_gene: TRBV18
abundance: -
d_gene: TRBD2
j_gene: TRBJ2-1
CDR3nt: TGTGCCAGCTCGGCCACTAGCGTTCAGAATGAGCAGTTCTTC
CDR3aa: CASSATSVQNEQFF

v_gene: TRBV5-6
abundance: -
d_gene: -
j_gene: TRBJ2-5
CDR3nt: TGTGCCAGCAGCTTCACCGGGACAACCGAGACCCAGTACTTC
CDR3aa: CASSFTGTTETQYF

v_gene: TRBV11-1
abundance: once
d_gene: -
j_gene: TRBJ2-3
CDR3nt: TGTGCCAGCGGGGCGGGGCGCTCAGATACGCAGTATTTT
CDR3aa: CASGAGRSDTQYF

v_gene: TRBV5-6
abundance: -
d_gene: -
j_gene: TRBJ2-1
CDR3nt: TGTGCCAGCTACTTCAGGGTTCTTAGGTCCTACAATGAGCAGTTCTTC
CDR3aa: CASYFRVLRSYNEQFF

v_gene: TRBV2
abundance: -
d_gene: TRBD1
j_gene: TRBJ2-5
CDR3nt: TGTGCCAGCAGGTACAGGGGCGGAGAGACCCAGTACTTC
CDR3aa: CASRYRGGETQYF

v_gene: TRBV5-1
abundance: -
d_gene: -
j_gene: TRBJ2-5
CDR3nt: TGCGCCAGCAGCTCCGACCCGGGGAACTTGGCCCAGTACTTC
CDR3aa: CASSSDPGNLAQYF

v_gene: TRBV7-2
abundance: -
d_gene: -
j_gene: TRBJ1-6
CDR3nt: TGTGCCAGCAGCCACTCAAGGGGATATTCACCCCTCCACTTT
CDR3aa: CASSHSRGYSPLHF

v_gene: TRBV6-5
abundance: once
d_gene: -
j_gene: TRBJ2-7
CDR3nt: TGTGCCAGCACTTGGGGAGAGAGTTACGAGCAGTACTTC
CDR3aa: CASTWGESYEQYF

v_gene: TRBV4-2
abundance: -
d_gene: -
j_gene: TRBJ2-1
CDR3nt: TGTGCCAGCAGCCAAGACCTAAGCGATGAGCAGTTCTTC
CDR3aa: CASSQDLSDEQFF

v_gene: TRBV7-4
abundance: -
d_gene: TRBD1
j_gene: TRBJ1-1
CDR3nt: TGTGCCAGCAGCTCCCCCTTACGCAGGGGGCATACTGAAGCTTTCTTT
CDR3aa: CASSSPLRRGHTEAFF

v_gene: TRBV5-1
abundance: -
d_gene: -
j_gene: TRBJ2-1
CDR3nt: TGCGCCAGCAGCTTGATCCCAGGTGGGAATGAGCAGTTCTTC
CDR3aa: CASSLIPGGNEQFF

v_gene: TRBV6-5
abundance: -
d_gene: -
j_gene: TRBJ2-3
CDR3nt: TGTGCCAGCAGTTACAGGCCCAGGGGAGATACGCAGTATTTT
CDR3aa: CASSYRPRGDTQYF

v_gene: TRBV6-1
abundance: few
d_gene: -
j_gene: TRBJ2-4
CDR3nt: TGTGCCAGCCTGTCAGGATTAGCCAAAAACATTCAGTACTTC
CDR3aa: CASLSGLAKNIQYF

v_gene: TRBV14
abundance: -
d_gene: -
j_gene: TRBJ2-3
CDR3nt: TGTGCCAGCAGCCGGGCCCTCGACGGTACGCAGTATTTT
CDR3aa: CASSRALDGTQYF

v_gene: TRBV28
abundance: once
d_gene: TRBD2
j_gene: TRBJ2-7
CDR3nt: TGTGCCAGCAGTAGGGCTAGCGGGTTAACCTACGAGCAGTACTTC
CDR3aa: CASSRASGLTYEQYF

v_gene: TRBV5-1
abundance: -
d_gene: -
j_gene: TRBJ2-7
CDR3nt: TGCGCCAGCCCACCAAGACAGACTCAGAACTACGAGCAGTACTTC
CDR3aa: CASPPRQTQNYEQYF

v_gene: TRBV19
abundance: -
d_gene: -
j_gene: TRBJ2-3
CDR3nt: TGTGCCAGTAGTATAGATGAGGACTCCCTTTTATATTTT
CDR3aa: CASSIDEDSLLYF

v_gene: TRBV28
abundance: -
d_gene: -
j_gene: TRBJ1-4
CDR3nt: TGTGCCAGCACCAGAGGGGTGGAGGGTGAAAAACTGTTTTTT
CDR3aa: CASTRGVEGEKLFF

v_gene: TRBV5-1
abundance: -
d_gene: TRBD2
j_gene: TRBJ2-7
CDR3nt: TGCGCCAGCAGCTTGGCTCTAGCGGGAGGCGAGCAGTACTTC
CDR3aa: CASSLALAGGEQYF

v_gene: TRBV11-2
abundance: -
d_gene: TRBD1
j_gene: TRBJ1-1
CDR3nt: TGTGCCAGCAGCTTTGGGACAGGGCTTAACACTGAAGCTTTCTTT
CDR3aa: CASSFGTGLNTEAFF

v_gene: TRBV18
abundance: -
d_gene: TRBD2
j_gene: TRBJ2-2
CDR3nt: TGTGCCAGCTCACCCCGCCAGACTAGCGGGACCGGCGGGGAGCTGTTTTTT
CDR3aa: CASSPRQTSGTGGELFF

v_gene: TRBV23-1
abundance: once
d_gene: -
j_gene: TRBJ2-3
CDR3nt: TGCGCCAGCAGTCAAAGGGGGTTAGTGGTCGCAGATACGCAGTATTTT
CDR3aa: CASSQRGLVVADTQYF

v_gene: TRBV11-3
abundance: -
d_gene: -
j_gene: TRBJ2-3
CDR3nt: TGTGCCAGCAGCCTGCACAGGGTGGCAGATACGCAGTATTTT
CDR3aa: CASSLHRVADTQYF

v_gene: TRBV11-2
abundance: few
d_gene: -
j_gene: TRBJ2-7
CDR3nt: TGTGCCAGCAGCTACCTGACTAGAAACGACGAGCAGTACTTC
CDR3aa: CASSYLTRNDEQYF

v_gene: TRBV7-2
abundance: -
d_gene: -
j_gene: TRBJ1-6
CDR3nt: TGTGCCAGCAGCTTCCGGGCAAGGACTATCGACGGATCACCCCTCCACTTT
CDR3aa: CASSFRARTIDGSPLHF

v_gene: TRBV7-3
abundance: -
d_gene: -
j_gene: TRBJ1-1
CDR3nt: TGTGCCAGCAGCTTAACAGGGAGGCTCACTGAAGCTTTCTTT
CDR3aa: CASSLTGRLTEAFF

v_gene: TRBV30
abundance: -
d_gene: TRBD2
j_gene: TRBJ2-7
CDR3nt: TGTGCCTGGTCCGGAATAGCGGGGGATGCAAACTACGAGCAGTACTTC
CDR3aa: CAWSGIAGDANYEQYF

v_gene: TRBV11-2
abundance: -
d_gene: -
j_gene: TRBJ2-5
CDR3nt: TGTGCCAGCAGTCAAGGACAGCTCCGTCAAGAGACCCAGTACTTC
CDR3aa: CASSQGQLRQETQYF

v_gene: TRBV5-4
abundance: few
d_gene: -
j_gene: TRBJ2-5
CDR3nt: TGTGCCAGCAGCTTGGGAGTGGAAGAGACCCAGTACTTC
CDR3aa: CASSLGVEETQYF

v_gene: TRBV7-9
abundance: -
d_gene: TRBD1
j_gene: TRBJ2-6
CDR3nt: TGTGCCAGCAGCTGGCTAGAGAGACAGGGGTCTTCTGGGGCCAACGTCCTGACTTTC
CDR3aa: CASSWLERQGSSGANVLTF

v_gene: TRBV7-2
abundance: -
d_gene: -
j_gene: TRBJ2-5
CDR3nt: TGTGCCAGCAGCTTCGGCGGCGGACAAGAGACCCAGTACTTC
CDR3aa: CASSFGGGQETQYF

v_gene: TRBV27
abundance: -
d_gene: -
j_gene: TRBJ2-2
CDR3nt: TGTGCCAGCGCGTCCTACAGCGGGGAGCTGTTTTTT
CDR3aa: CASASYSGELFF

v_gene: TRBV28
abundance: -
d_gene: -
j_gene: TRBJ1-2
CDR3nt: TGTGCCAGCAGTTTAGGGCGAAACCGGAGGAGTGGCTACACCTTC
CDR3aa: CASSLGRNRRSGYTF

v_gene: TRBV28
abundance: -
d_gene: TRBD1
j_gene: TRBJ2-7
CDR3nt: TGTGCCAGCAGCGAGCGACAGGGATCTTCCTACGAGCAGTACTTC
CDR3aa: CASSERQGSSYEQYF

v_gene: TRBV14
abundance: -
d_gene: -
j_gene: TRBJ2-1
CDR3nt: TGTGCCAGCAGCTTCGCCGGGTGGCAGCGGGAGTTCTTC
CDR3aa: CASSFAGWQREFF

v_gene: TRBV28
abundance: -
d_gene: -
j_gene: TRBJ2-1
CDR3nt: TGTGCCGGAGGGGGGGGCCCTACTACCTACAATGAGCAGTTCTTC
CDR3aa: CAGGGGPTTYNEQFF

v_gene: TRBV7-2
abundance: -
d_gene: -
j_gene: TRBJ1-2
CDR3nt: TGTGCCAGCAGCTCTCGTCGGGGGGGTCTTAGAATGGTTAGCTATGGCTACACCTTC
CDR3aa: CASSSRRGGLRMVSYGYTF

v_gene: TRBV20-1
abundance: -
d_gene: -
j_gene: TRBJ1-1
CDR3nt: TGCAGTGCTAGCCGGGCCCCGGGGGCTTTCTTT
CDR3aa: CSASRAPGAFF

v_gene: TRBV7-9
abundance: -
d_gene: -
j_gene: TRBJ2-3
CDR3nt: TGTGCCAGCAGCCCGAGTGGGCAGAGCACAGATACGCAGTATTTT
CDR3aa: CASSPSGQSTDTQYF

v_gene: TRBV9
abundance: -
d_gene: TRBD2
j_gene: TRBJ2-3
CDR3nt: TGTGCCAGCAGCGTAGGGGGCGGGGAGGGGGATACGCAGTATTTT
CDR3aa: CASSVGGGEGDTQYF